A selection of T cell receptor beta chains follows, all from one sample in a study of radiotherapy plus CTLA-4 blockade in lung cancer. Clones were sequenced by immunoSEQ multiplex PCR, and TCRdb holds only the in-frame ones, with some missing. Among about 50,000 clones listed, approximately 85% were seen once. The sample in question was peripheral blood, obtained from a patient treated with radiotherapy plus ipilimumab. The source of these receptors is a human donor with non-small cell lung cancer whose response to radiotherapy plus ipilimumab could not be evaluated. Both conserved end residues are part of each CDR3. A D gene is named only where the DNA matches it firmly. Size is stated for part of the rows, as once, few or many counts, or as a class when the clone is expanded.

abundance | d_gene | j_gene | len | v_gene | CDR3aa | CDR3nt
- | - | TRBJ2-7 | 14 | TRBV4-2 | CASSSDRIPYEQYF | TGTGCCAGCAGCTCCGACAGGATCCCCTACGAGCAGTACTTC
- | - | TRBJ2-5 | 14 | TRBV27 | CASSLIGEQETQYF | TGTGCCAGCAGTTTGATCGGGGAACAAGAGACCCAGTACTTC
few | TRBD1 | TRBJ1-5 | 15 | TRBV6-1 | CASSRDRATIQPQHF | TGTGCCAGCAGCAGAGACAGGGCTACGATTCAGCCCCAGCATTTT
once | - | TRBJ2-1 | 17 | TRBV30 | CAWSVEEGRLVNNEQFF | TGTGCCTGGAGTGTAGAGGAAGGTCGCCTCGTCAACAATGAGCAGTTCTTC
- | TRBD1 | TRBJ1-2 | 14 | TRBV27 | CASRLTGGSYGYTF | TGTGCCAGCAGATTAACAGGGGGATCCTATGGCTACACCTTC
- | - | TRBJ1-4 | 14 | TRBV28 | CASRRTEYNEKLFF | TGTGCCAGCAGGAGGACAGAGTATAATGAAAAACTGTTTTTT
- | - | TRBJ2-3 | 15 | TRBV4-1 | CASSPHRSSTDTQYF | TGCGCCAGCAGCCCCCACAGATCTAGCACAGATACGCAGTATTTT
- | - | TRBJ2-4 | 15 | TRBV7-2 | CASSLSPSAGNIQYF | TGTGCCAGCAGCTTAAGCCCTTCCGCGGGAAACATTCAGTACTTC
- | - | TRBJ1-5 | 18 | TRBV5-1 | CASSRLTSTAYSNQPQHF | TGCGCCAGCAGCCGACTTACCTCGACGGCCTATAGCAATCAGCCCCAGCATTTT
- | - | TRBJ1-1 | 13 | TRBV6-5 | CASMDSPPTEAFF | TGTGCCAGCATGGACAGCCCGCCCACTGAAGCTTTCTTT
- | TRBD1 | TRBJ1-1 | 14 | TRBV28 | CASSLFGTAFEAFF | TGTGCCAGCAGTTTATTCGGGACAGCTTTTGAAGCTTTCTTT
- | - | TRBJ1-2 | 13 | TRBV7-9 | CASSLGTAYGYTF | TGTGCCAGCAGCTTAGGGACAGCGTATGGCTACACCTTC
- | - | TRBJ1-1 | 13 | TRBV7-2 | CASSPWRGTEAFF | TGTGCCAGCAGCCCATGGAGGGGAACTGAAGCTTTCTTT
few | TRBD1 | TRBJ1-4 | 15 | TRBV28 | CASSPRQGIGEKLFF | TGCGCCAGCAGTCCTAGACAGGGTATTGGGGAAAAACTGTTTTTT
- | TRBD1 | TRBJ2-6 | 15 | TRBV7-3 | CASSPRTGVGNVLTF | TGTGCCAGCAGCCCCCGGACAGGGGTTGGCAACGTCCTGACTTTC
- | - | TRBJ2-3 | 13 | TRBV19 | CASSLQNTDTQYF | TGTGCCAGTAGTCTCCAGAACACAGATACGCAGTATTTT
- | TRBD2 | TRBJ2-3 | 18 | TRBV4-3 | CASSQDQWLAATTDTQYF | TGCGCCAGCAGCCAAGATCAGTGGCTAGCGGCTACCACAGATACGCAGTATTTT
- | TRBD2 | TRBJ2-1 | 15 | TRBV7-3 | CASSLNGGRVDEQFF | TGTGCCAGCAGCTTAAATGGCGGGAGGGTAGATGAGCAGTTCTTC
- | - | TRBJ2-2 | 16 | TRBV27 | CASSLQGVVNTGELFF | TGTGCCAGCAGTTTACAGGGCGTCGTGAACACCGGGGAGCTGTTTTTT
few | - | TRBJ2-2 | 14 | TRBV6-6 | CASSPGQNTGELFF | TGTGCCAGCAGCCCCGGACAGAACACCGGGGAGCTGTTTTTT
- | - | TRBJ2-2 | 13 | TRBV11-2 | CASSPTVAGELFF | TGTGCCAGCAGCCCCACAGTAGCCGGGGAGCTGTTTTTT
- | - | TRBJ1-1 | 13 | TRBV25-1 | CASREQGNTEAFF | TGTGCCAGCAGGGAACAGGGAAACACTGAAGCTTTCTTT